This T cell receptor (beta chain) stems from a study of blood T cells in healthy people across ages. A second PCR of about 6 to 12 cycles used a sample-barcoded 5' primer and a J-beta primer mix. TCRdb reprocessed the 5' RACE reads via MiXCR and lists one record per CDR3 protein. The sample yields 780,000 or so distinct CDR3 sequences, approximately 60% seen once. Deletions cut 2 bases from V and 6 bases from J, with 12 bases between. In germline, CDR1 is SGHRS, CDR2 YFSETQ. CDR3 length equals 14 residues. Input material: blood. This receptor was obtained from a man in his forties in good health. This chain connects TRBV5-1 to TRBJ2-1; possibly TRBD1 for D (5 bases). The CDR3 nucleotides are TGCGCCAGCAGCTTTAATCAGGGATTCAATGAGCAGTTCTTC. This gives the protein CASSFNQGFNEQFF.